Listed below are T cell receptor beta chains from one sample, sequenced in a study of blood T cell repertoires in COVID-19. Method: immunoSEQ multiplex PCR; TCRdb's copy keeps in-frame clones and lacks some. The repertoire has some 100,000 clones, around 87% of them found once; the top ten carry 15% to 20%. The specimen sequenced was peripheral blood. Source of these receptors: a human donor in a cohort sampled during active COVID-19. Each CDR3 is given with its conserved first and last residue. The D gene is left open where the match is weak. Clone size, where shown, is once, few, many, or a class for clones that have expanded.

clone size	V gene	CDR3 length	J gene	D gene	CDR3 protein	CDR3 DNA
-	TRBV18	14	TRBJ1-1	TRBD1	CASSPQGQSIEAFF	TGTGCCAGCTCACCACAGGGACAGTCCATTGAAGCTTTCTTT
once	TRBV5-1	17	TRBJ1-6	-	CASSLGQVGSYNSPLHF	TGCGCCAGCAGCTTGGGACAGGTGGGCTCCTATAATTCACCCCTCCACTTT
-	TRBV30	15	TRBJ1-2	-	CACLGGTQANYGYTF	TGTGCCTGCCTCGGAGGTACTCAAGCTAACTATGGCTACACCTTC
-	TRBV6-5	11	TRBJ1-2	-	CASRQGFIRTF	TGTGCCAGCAGACAGGGTTTCATTCGCACCTTC
-	TRBV12-3/TRBV12-4	12	TRBJ1-5	-	CASSGRVQPQHF	TGTGCCAGCAGTGGCCGGGTTCAGCCCCAGCATTTT
-	TRBV19	15	TRBJ2-5	TRBD1	CASSIWTGGKETQYF	TGTGCCAGTAGTATTTGGACAGGGGGGAAAGAGACCCAGTACTTC
-	TRBV9	16	TRBJ1-2	TRBD1	CASSPGQGREGYGYTF	TGTGCCAGCAGCCCCGGACAGGGAAGGGAGGGCTATGGCTACACCTTC
-	TRBV12-3/TRBV12-4	13	TRBJ2-2	-	CASSLRFGGELFF	TGTGCCAGCAGTTTAAGGTTCGGGGGTGAGCTGTTTTTT
-	TRBV6-5	13	TRBJ2-7	-	CASSHGHIYEQYF	TGTGCCAGCAGTCATGGACACATCTACGAGCAGTACTTC
-	TRBV24-1	15	TRBJ2-7	TRBD2	CATSQAGAELDEQYF	TGTGCCACCAGTCAAGCGGGGGCGGAGTTAGACGAGCAGTACTTC
-	TRBV4-3	16	TRBJ1-3	-	CASSQAPPEAGNTIYF	TGCGCCAGCAGCCAAGCCCCACCTGAGGCTGGAAACACCATATATTTT
-	TRBV30	13	TRBJ1-5	-	CAWSVRGNQPQHF	TGTGCCTGGAGTGTGAGGGGCAATCAGCCCCAGCATTTT
-	TRBV7-9	16	TRBJ2-3	TRBD2	CASRPWRGSSTDTQYF	TGTGCCAGCAGACCTTGGCGGGGGAGTAGCACAGATACGCAGTATTTT
-	TRBV2	15	TRBJ2-3	TRBD2	CASAGLAGVADTQYF	TGTGCCAGCGCGGGACTAGCGGGGGTTGCAGATACGCAGTATTTT
few	TRBV19	16	TRBJ1-6	-	CASANVQGIANSPLHF	TGTGCCAGCGCTAACGTTCAGGGGATTGCTAATTCACCCCTCCACTTT
-	TRBV5-1	18	TRBJ2-5	TRBD2	CASSSSGGTTGAQETQYF	TGCGCCAGCAGCTCTAGCGGGGGAACCACGGGGGCTCAAGAGACCCAGTACTTC
-	TRBV25-1	12	TRBJ1-2	-	CATRGVPYGYTF	TGTGCCACCCGAGGTGTTCCCTATGGCTACACCTTC
-	TRBV11-2	12	TRBJ2-5	-	CASSLDQKRQYF	TGTGCCAGCAGCTTAGATCAAAAGAGGCAGTACTTC